These T cell receptor beta chains were read from a single sample in a study of blood T cell repertoires in COVID-19. Sequenced by immunoSEQ multiplex PCR; TCRdb stores in-frame clones only, minus some. The sample gives 110,000 to 150,000 clones, about nine tenths of which show up once; 4.3% is in the top ten. Sequencing was done on a sample of PBMCs or T cells enriched from blood (not recorded which). The source of these receptors is a man aged 45-65 years who had recovered from COVID-19. Each CDR3 is given with its conserved first and last residue. The D gene is left open where the match is weak. The size field is filled for only some rows; it gives once, few, many or a size class.

v_call: TRBV2; j_call: TRBJ2-1; d_call: TRBD2; clone_size: NA; cdr3_nt: TGTGCCAGCAGCATTAGCGGGAGTTCCTACAATGAGCAGTTCTTC; cdr3_aa: CASSISGSSYNEQFF
v_call: TRBV7-3; j_call: TRBJ2-6; d_call: TRBD1; clone_size: NA; cdr3_nt: TGTGCCAGCAGCTCCAGGACAGGAACTGGGGCCAACGTCCTGACTTTC; cdr3_aa: CASSSRTGTGANVLTF
v_call: TRBV11-2; j_call: TRBJ2-1; d_call: NA; clone_size: NA; cdr3_nt: TGTGCCAGCAGCTCCTACAGGGAAGGTGAGCAGTTCTTC; cdr3_aa: CASSSYREGEQFF
v_call: TRBV19; j_call: TRBJ2-1; d_call: TRBD1; clone_size: NA; cdr3_nt: TGTGCCAGTAGTACCCGGACAGGCGGGAATGAGCAGTTCTTC; cdr3_aa: CASSTRTGGNEQFF
v_call: TRBV28; j_call: TRBJ1-4; d_call: TRBD1; clone_size: NA; cdr3_nt: TGTGCCAGCAGACCACAGGGGGCAGTCGCTTGGGAAAAACTGTTTTTT; cdr3_aa: CASRPQGAVAWEKLFF
v_call: TRBV5-8; j_call: TRBJ1-5; d_call: NA; clone_size: NA; cdr3_nt: TGTGCCAGCAGCTTGTACCCCCCAAGTAGTCAGCCCCAGCATTTT; cdr3_aa: CASSLYPPSSQPQHF
v_call: TRBV19; j_call: TRBJ1-2; d_call: TRBD1; clone_size: NA; cdr3_nt: TGTGCCAGTAGTGTTTTTGGGACAGGGGGCGTGATATTCTTC; cdr3_aa: CASSVFGTGGVIFF
v_call: TRBV19; j_call: TRBJ1-2; d_call: NA; clone_size: NA; cdr3_nt: TGTGCCAGTAGTTATGCGGGCAACTATGGCTACACCTTC; cdr3_aa: CASSYAGNYGYTF
v_call: TRBV7-3; j_call: TRBJ1-5; d_call: TRBD1; clone_size: NA; cdr3_nt: TGTGCCAGCAGCTTACGTCTGGGACAGGGGGTAATTCAGCCCCAGCATTTT; cdr3_aa: CASSLRLGQGVIQPQHF
v_call: TRBV13; j_call: TRBJ2-5; d_call: TRBD2; clone_size: few; cdr3_nt: TGTGCCAGCAGCTTAGGGGGACTAGCGGGAGGCGGGGCGGAAGTGACCCAGTACTTC; cdr3_aa: CASSLGGLAGGGAEVTQYF